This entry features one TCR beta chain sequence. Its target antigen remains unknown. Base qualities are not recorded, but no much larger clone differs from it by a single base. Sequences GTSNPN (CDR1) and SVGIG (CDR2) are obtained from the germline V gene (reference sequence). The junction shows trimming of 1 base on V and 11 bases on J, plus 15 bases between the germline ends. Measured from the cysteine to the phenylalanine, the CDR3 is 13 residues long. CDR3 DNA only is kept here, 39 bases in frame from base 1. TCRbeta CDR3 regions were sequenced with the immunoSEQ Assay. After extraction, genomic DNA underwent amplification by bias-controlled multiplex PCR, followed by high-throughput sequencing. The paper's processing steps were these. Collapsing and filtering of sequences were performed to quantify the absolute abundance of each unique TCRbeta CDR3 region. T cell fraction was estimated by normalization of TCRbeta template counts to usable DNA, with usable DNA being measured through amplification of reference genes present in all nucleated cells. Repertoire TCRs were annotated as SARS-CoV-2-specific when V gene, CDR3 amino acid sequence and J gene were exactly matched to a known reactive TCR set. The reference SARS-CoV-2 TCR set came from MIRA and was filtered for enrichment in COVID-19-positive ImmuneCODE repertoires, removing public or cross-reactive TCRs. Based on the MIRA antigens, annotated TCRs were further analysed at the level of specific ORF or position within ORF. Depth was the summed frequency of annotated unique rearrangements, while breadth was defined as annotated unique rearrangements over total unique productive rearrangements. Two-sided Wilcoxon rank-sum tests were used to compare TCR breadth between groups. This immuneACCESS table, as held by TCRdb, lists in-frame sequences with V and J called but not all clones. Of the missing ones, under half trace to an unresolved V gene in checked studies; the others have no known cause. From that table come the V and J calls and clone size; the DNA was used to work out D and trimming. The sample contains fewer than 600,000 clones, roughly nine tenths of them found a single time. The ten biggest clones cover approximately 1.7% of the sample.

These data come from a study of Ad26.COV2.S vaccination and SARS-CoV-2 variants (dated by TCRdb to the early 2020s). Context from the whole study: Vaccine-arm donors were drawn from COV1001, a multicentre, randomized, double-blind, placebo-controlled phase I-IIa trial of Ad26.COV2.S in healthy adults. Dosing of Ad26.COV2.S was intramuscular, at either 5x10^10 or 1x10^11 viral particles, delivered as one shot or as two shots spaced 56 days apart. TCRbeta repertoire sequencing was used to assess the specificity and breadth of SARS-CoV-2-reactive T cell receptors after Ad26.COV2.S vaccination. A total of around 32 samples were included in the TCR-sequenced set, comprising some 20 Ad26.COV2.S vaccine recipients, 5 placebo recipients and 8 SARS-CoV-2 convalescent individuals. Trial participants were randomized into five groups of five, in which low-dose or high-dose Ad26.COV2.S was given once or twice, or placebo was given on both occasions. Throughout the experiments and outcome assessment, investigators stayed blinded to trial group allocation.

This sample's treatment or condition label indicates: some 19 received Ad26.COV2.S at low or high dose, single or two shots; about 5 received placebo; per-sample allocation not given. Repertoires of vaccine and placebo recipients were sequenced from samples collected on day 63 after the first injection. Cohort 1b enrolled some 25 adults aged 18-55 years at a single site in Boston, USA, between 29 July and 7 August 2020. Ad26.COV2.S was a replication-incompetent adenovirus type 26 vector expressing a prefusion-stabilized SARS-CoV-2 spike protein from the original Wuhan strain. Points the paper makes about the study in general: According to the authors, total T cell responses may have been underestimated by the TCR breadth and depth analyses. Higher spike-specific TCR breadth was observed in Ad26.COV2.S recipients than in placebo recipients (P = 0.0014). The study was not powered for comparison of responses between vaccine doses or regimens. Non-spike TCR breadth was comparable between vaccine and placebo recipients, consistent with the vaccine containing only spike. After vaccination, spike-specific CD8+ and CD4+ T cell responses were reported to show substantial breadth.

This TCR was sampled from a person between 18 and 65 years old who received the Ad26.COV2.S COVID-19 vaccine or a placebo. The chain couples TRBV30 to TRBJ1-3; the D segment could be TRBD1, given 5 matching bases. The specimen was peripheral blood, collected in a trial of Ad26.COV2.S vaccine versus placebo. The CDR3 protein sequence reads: CAWSEYWGFPIYF. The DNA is TGTGCCTGGAGTGAATATTGGGGGTTTCCCATATATTTT.